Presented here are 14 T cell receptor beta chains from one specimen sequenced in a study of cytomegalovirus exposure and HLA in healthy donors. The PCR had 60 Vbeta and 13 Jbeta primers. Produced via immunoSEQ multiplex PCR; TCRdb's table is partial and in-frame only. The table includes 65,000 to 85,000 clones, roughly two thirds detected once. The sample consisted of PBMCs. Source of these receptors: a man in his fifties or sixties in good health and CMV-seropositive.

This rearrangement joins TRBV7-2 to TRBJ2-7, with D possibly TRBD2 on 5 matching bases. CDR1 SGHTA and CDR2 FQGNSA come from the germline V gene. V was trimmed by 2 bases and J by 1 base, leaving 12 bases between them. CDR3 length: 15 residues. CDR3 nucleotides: TGTGCCAGCAGCTTACGGGGTGGCAGTTCCTACGAGCAGTACTTC. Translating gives CASSLRGGSSYEQYF.

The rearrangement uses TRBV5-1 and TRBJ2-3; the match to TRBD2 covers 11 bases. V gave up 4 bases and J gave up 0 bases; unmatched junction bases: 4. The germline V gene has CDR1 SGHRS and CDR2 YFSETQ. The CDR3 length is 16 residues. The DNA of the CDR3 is TGCGCCAGCAGCACCGGGACTAGCGGTAGCACAGATACGCAGTATTTT. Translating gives CASSTGTSGSTDTQYF.

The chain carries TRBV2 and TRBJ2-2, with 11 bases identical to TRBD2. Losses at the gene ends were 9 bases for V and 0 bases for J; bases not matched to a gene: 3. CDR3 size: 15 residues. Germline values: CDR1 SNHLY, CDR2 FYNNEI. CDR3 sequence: CASKTSGTNTGELFF. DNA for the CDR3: TGTGCCAGTAAGACTAGCGGGACGAACACCGGGGAGCTGTTTTTT.

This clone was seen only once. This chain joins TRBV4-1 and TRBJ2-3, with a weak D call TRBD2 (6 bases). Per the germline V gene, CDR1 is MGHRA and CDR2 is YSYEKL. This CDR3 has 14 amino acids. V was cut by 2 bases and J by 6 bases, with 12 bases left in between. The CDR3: CASSQSGDSDTQYF. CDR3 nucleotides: TGCGCCAGCAGCCAAAGTGGGGACTCCGATACGCAGTATTTT.

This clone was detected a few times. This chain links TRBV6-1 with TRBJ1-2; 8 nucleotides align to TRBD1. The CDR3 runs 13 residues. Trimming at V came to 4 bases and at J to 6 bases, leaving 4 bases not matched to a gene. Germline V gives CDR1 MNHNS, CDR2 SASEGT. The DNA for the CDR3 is TGTGCCAGCAGTGGACAGGGGTATGATGGCTACACCTTC. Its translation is CASSGQGYDGYTF.

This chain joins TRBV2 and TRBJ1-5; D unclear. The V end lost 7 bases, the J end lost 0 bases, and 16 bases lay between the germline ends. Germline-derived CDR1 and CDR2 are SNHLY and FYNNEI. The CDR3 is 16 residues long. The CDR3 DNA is TGTGCCAGCACGGAGGAGCCTTTCAATAGCAATCAGCCCCAGCATTTT. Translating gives CASTEEPFNSNQPQHF.

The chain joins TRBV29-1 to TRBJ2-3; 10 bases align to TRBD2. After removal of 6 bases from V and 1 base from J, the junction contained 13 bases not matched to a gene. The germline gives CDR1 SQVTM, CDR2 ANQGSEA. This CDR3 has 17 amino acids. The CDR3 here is CSVIARGLALGTDTQYF. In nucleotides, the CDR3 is TGCAGCGTCATAGCCCGGGGACTAGCGCTTGGCACAGATACGCAGTATTTT.

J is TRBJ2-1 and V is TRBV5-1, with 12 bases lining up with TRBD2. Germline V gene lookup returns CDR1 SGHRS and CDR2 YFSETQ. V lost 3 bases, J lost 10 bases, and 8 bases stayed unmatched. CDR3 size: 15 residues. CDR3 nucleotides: TGCGCCAGCAGCTATTCTAGCGGGAGGGCCAGGGAGCAGTTCTTC. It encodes CASSYSSGRAREQFF.

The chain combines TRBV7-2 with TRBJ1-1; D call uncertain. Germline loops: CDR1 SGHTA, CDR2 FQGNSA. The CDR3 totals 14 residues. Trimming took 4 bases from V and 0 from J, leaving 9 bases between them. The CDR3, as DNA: TGTGCCAGCAGCTCGAGGTCCATGAACACTGAAGCTTTCTTT. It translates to CASSSRSMNTEAFF.

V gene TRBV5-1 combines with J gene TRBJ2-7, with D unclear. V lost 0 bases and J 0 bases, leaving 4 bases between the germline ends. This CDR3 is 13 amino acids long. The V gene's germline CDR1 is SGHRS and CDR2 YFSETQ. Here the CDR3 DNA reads TGCGCCAGCAGCTTGGCCGGCTCCTACGAGCAGTACTTC. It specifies CASSLAGSYEQYF.

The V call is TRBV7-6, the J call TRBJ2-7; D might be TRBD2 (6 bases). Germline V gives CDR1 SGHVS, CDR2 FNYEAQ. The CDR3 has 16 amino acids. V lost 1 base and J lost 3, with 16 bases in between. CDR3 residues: CASSLERGDLNYEQYF. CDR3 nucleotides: TGTGCCAGCAGCTTAGAAAGAGGGGACTTAAACTACGAGCAGTACTTC.

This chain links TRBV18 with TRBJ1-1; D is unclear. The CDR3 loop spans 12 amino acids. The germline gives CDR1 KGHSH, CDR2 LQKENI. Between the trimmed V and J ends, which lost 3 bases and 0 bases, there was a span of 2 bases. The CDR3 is CASSPMNTEAFF. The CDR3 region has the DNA TGTGCCAGCTCACCTATGAACACTGAAGCTTTCTTT.

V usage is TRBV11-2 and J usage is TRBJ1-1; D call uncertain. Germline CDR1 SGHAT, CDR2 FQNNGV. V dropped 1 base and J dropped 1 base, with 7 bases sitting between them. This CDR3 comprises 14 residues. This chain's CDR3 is CASSLAAANTEAFF. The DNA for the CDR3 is TGTGCCAGCAGCTTAGCGGCGGCGAACACTGAAGCTTTCTTT.

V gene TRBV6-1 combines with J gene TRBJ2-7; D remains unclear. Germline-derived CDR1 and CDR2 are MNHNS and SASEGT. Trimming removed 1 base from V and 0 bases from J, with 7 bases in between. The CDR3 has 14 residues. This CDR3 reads CASSEGRISYEQYF. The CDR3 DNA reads TGTGCCAGCAGTGAAGGGCGGATCTCCTACGAGCAGTACTTC.